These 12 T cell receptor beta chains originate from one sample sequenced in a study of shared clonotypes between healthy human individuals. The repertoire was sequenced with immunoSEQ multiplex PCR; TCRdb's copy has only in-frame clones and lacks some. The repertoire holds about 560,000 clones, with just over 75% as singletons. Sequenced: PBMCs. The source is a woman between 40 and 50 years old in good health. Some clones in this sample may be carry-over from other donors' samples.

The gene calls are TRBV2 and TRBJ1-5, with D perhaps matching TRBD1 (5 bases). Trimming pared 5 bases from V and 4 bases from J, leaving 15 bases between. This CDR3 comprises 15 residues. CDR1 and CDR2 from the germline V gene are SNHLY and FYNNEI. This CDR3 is CASSYMGDANQPQHF. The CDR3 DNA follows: TGTGCCAGCAGTTATATGGGGGATGCAAATCAGCCCCAGCATTTT.

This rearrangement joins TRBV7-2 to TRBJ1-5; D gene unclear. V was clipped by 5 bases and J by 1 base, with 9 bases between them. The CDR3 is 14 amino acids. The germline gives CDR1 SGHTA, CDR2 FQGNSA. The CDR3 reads CASSRDWSNQPQHF. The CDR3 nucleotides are TGTGCCAGCAGCCGCGACTGGAGCAATCAGCCCCAGCATTTT.

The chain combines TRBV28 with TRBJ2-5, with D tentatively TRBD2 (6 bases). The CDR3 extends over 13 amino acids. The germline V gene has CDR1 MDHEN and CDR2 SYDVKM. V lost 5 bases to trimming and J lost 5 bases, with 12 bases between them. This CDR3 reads CASSLVGGETQYF. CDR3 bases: TGTGCCAGCAGTCTCGTTGGGGGGGAGACCCAGTACTTC.

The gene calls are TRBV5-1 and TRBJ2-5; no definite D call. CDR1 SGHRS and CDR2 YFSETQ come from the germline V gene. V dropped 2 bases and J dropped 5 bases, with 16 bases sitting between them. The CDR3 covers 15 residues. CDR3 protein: CASSFSNGPAETQYF. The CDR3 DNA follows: TGCGCCAGCAGCTTTAGCAACGGGCCGGCGGAGACCCAGTACTTC.

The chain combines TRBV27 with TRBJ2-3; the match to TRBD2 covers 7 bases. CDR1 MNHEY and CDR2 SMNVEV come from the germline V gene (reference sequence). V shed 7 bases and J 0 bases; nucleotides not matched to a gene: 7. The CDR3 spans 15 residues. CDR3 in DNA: TGTGCCAGCAAGAGAGCGGGGCCCAGCACAGATACGCAGTATTTT. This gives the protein CASKRAGPSTDTQYF.

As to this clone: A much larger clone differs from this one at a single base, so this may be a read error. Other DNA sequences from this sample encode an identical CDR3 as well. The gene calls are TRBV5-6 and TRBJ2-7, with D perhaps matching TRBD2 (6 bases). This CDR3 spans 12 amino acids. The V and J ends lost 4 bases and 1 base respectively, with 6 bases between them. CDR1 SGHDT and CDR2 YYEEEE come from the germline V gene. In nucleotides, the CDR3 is TGTGCCAGCAGCGCGGGGTCCTACGAGCAGTACTTC. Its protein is CASSAGSYEQYF.

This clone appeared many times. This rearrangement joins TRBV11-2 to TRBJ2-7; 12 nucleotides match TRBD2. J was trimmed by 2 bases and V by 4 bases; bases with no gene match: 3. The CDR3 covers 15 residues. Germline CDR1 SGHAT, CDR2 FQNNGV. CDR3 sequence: CASSSLAGGAYEQYF. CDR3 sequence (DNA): TGTGCCAGCAGCTCCCTAGCGGGAGGGGCCTACGAGCAGTACTTC.

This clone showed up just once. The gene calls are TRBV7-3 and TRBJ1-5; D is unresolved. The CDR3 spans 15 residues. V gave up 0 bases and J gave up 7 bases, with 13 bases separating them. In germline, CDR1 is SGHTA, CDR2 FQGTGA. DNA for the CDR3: TGTGCCAGCAGCTTAACCCCGGGAGGCGGGCAGCCCCAGCATTTT. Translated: CASSLTPGGGQPQHF.

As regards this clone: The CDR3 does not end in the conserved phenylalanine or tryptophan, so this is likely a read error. CDR3 nucleotide sequence: TGTGTCAGCAGTTACAGCGGAACCTACGAGCAGTACCTC. This sequence encodes CVSSYSGTYEQYL. The chain employs TRBV6-5 and TRBJ2-7, with D possibly matching TRBD2 (5 bases). The CDR3 runs to 13 residues. The V gene's germline CDR1 is MNHEY and CDR2 SVGAGI.

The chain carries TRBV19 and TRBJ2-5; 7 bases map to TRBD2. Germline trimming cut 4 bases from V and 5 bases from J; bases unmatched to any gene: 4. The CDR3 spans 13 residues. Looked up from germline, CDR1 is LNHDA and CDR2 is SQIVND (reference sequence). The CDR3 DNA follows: TGTGCCAGTAGTAGCGGGAGAGAGGAGACCCAGTACTTC. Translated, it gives CASSSGREETQYF.

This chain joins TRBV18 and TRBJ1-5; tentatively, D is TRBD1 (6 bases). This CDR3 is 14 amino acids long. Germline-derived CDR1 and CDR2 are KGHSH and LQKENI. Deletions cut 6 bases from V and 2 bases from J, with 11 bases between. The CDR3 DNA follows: TGTGCCAGCTCGCCAGGGGACGGCAATCAGCCCCAGCATTTT. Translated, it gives CASSPGDGNQPQHF.

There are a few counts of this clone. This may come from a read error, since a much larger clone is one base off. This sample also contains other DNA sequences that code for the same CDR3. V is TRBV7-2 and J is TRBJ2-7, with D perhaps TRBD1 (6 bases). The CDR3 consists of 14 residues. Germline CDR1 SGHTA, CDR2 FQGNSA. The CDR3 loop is CASSSNTGPYEQYF. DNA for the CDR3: TGTGCCAGCAGCTCTAACACAGGGCCCTACGAGCAATACTTC.